The 31 T cell receptor beta chains below all came from one sample that was sequenced in a study of OX40 agonist ivuxolimab in advanced cancers. The data were produced by immunoSEQ multiplex PCR, yet TCRdb's version contains in-frame clones alone and is incomplete. Of about 80,000 clones in the sample, around 94% were seen once. Here the sequenced sample was CD4+ or CD8+ T cells sorted from blood, taken in a trial of the OX40 agonist ivuxolimab. The receptors stem from an adult with an advanced solid tumor such as melanoma, head and neck, liver or kidney cancer.

This rearrangement joins TRBV11-2 to TRBJ2-1; D might be TRBD1 or TRBD2, each matching 6 bases. The CDR3 length is 15 residues. The V end lost 5 bases, the J end lost 6 bases, and 17 bases lay between the germline ends. The germline CDR1 and CDR2 sequences are SGHAT and FQNNGV. The CDR3 loop is CASSLGGKGVNEQFF. CDR3 nucleotide sequence: TGTGCCAGCAGCCTAGGGGGGAAAGGGGTCAATGAGCAGTTCTTC. The full variable domain, with the rest looked up from reference TRBV11-2 and TRBJ2-1, is EAGVAQSPRYKIIEKRQSVAFWCNPISGHATLYWYQQILGQGPKLLIQFQNNGVVDDSQLPKDRFSAERLKGVDSTLKIQPAKLEDSAVYLCASSLGGKGVNEQFFGPGTRLTVL.

The rearrangement joins TRBV9 to TRBJ1-1; D gene ambiguous. The length of the CDR3 is 13 residues. Trimming took 3 bases from V and 1 from J, leaving 7 bases between them. Germline V CDR1 and CDR2: SGDLS, YYNGEE. The CDR3 nucleotides are TGTGCCAGCAGCGCCAGGTCGAACACTGAAGCTTTCTTT. This gives the protein CASSARSNTEAFF.

The J gene is TRBJ1-2, the V gene TRBV19; 11 nucleotides align to TRBD1. This CDR3 region has 13 residues. The germline gives CDR1 LNHDA, CDR2 SQIVND (reference sequence). With V trimmed by 6 bases and J by 4 bases, 1 base remained unmatched. The CDR3 DNA reads as TGTGCCAGTAGAGGGACAGGGGGCTATGGCTACACCTTC. Translation: CASRGTGGYGYTF.

The rearrangement links TRBV20-1 to TRBJ2-7; D ambiguous. The V end was cut by 0 bases, the J end by 6 bases, with 6 bases between. CDR3 length: 11 residues. Germline lookup yields CDR1 DFQATT and CDR2 SNEGSKA (reference sequence). DNA of the CDR3: TGCAGTGCTAGAGATTTGGGCGAGCAGTACTTC. It encodes CSARDLGEQYF.

The genes are TRBV25-1 and TRBJ2-1; perhaps D is TRBD1 or TRBD2 (5 bases each). This CDR3 region has 17 residues. V shed 3 bases and J shed 8 bases, with 23 bases lying between them. Per germline, CDR1 MGHDK and CDR2 SYGVNS. The CDR3 loop is CASSDPRSGTPRDEQFF. CDR3 bases: TGTGCCAGCAGTGACCCCCGGTCAGGGACCCCTCGCGATGAGCAGTTCTTC.

The V and J genes are TRBV7-3 and TRBJ2-3; tentatively, D is TRBD2 (6 bases). The ends were cut back, 8 bases at V and 2 bases at J, with 11 bases in the middle. The CDR3 extends over 13 amino acids. Per germline, CDR1 SGHTA and CDR2 FQGTGA. The CDR3 loop reads CASETRTTDTQYF. The CDR3 nucleotides are TGTGCCAGCGAGACTAGAACCACAGATACGCAGTATTTT.

The gene calls are TRBV6-6 and TRBJ2-7; D is perhaps TRBD2 (5 bases). The CDR3 is made up of 15 amino acids. V gave up 5 bases and J gave up 2 bases, with 16 bases separating them. Germline V lookup: CDR1 MNHNY, CDR2 SVGAGI (reference sequence). The CDR3 sequence is CASSLLDGTPYEQYF. Here the CDR3 DNA reads TGTGCCAGCAGTCTACTAGACGGCACTCCCTACGAGCAGTACTTC.

The chain has TRBV30 and TRBJ1-2, with 9 bases lining up with TRBD1. Germline lookup yields CDR1 GTSNPN and CDR2 SVGIG (reference sequence). J was trimmed by 6 bases and V by 3 bases; bases with no gene match: 8. The CDR3 loop spans 14 amino acids. CDR3 region: CAWRLQGASHGYTF. The CDR3 DNA reads TGTGCCTGGAGATTACAGGGGGCATCTCATGGCTACACCTTC.

The chain joins TRBV29-1 to TRBJ1-2; D might be TRBD1 (5 bases). Germline V CDR1 and CDR2: SQVTM, ANQGSEA. Trimming left V 4 bases short and J 3 bases short, with 15 bases between. There are 14 residues in the CDR3. CDR3: CSVVIGWGDYGYTF. The CDR3 nucleotides read TGCAGCGTTGTAATCGGTTGGGGGGACTATGGCTACACCTTC.

This chain connects TRBV27 to TRBJ1-6; no clear D. The germline V and J ends were trimmed by 6 bases and 11 bases, with 20 bases remaining between them. The germline gives CDR1 MNHEY, CDR2 SMNVEV (reference sequence). The CDR3 totals 15 residues. For the CDR3, the DNA is TGTGCCAGCAGCGAGATATCCCTGATGTCTGCACCCCTCCACTTT. Translation: CASSEISLMSAPLHF.

The genes are TRBV6-1 and TRBJ1-1; the D is unclear. CDR3 length: 11 amino acids. The V gene lost 6 bases and the J gene lost 4 bases, with 6 bases spanning the gap. Germline V gene lookup returns CDR1 MNHNS and CDR2 SASEGT. Here the CDR3 reads CASRDGTEAFF. The CDR3 nucleotides read TGTGCCAGCAGGGATGGCACTGAAGCTTTCTTT.

The chain couples TRBV29-1 to TRBJ1-1; D might be TRBD1 (6 bases). Germline lookup yields CDR1 SQVTM and CDR2 ANQGSEA. The V end was cut by 3 bases, the J end by 8 bases, with 25 bases between. The CDR3 contains 16 residues. This CDR3 reads CSVDGEGDTAFREAFF. DNA of the CDR3: TGCAGCGTTGACGGTGAAGGGGACACGGCCTTCAGGGAAGCTTTCTTT.

The chain couples TRBV29-1 to TRBJ1-2; D remains ambiguous. This CDR3 is 13 amino acids long. Per germline, CDR1 SQVTM and CDR2 ANQGSEA. The V end was cut by 2 bases, the J end by 5 bases, with 12 bases between. DNA for the CDR3: TGCAGCGTTGAAAAGAGTGTGGTGTATGGCTACACCTTC. It is translated as CSVEKSVVYGYTF.

The chain couples TRBV4-3 to TRBJ1-5; D gene uncertain. The CDR3 sequence is 15 residues long. Germline assignment: CDR1 LGHNA and CDR2 YSLEER. V was pared by 0 bases and J by 0 bases, with 6 bases between. In DNA, the CDR3 is TGCGCCAGCAGCCAAGATTTCGGTAGCAATCAGCCCCAGCATTTT. The encoded protein is CASSQDFGSNQPQHF.

The rearrangement links TRBV30 to TRBJ2-7, with 7 bases that match TRBD1. V lost 3 bases and J lost 4; bases outside the gene matches: 9. The CDR3 is made up of 14 amino acids. From germline, CDR1 is GTSNPN and CDR2 SVGIG (reference sequence). Written as DNA, the CDR3 is TGTGCCTGGAGAAGTACAGGGGTCTTGTACGAGCAGTACTTC. It encodes CAWRSTGVLYEQYF.

The gene calls are TRBV6-5 and TRBJ1-2, with 9 bases fitting TRBD1. The J segment lost 4 bases and the V segment lost 5 bases, leaving 8 bases of the junction unmatched. The CDR3 spans 15 residues. Germline V lookup: CDR1 MNHEY, CDR2 SVGAGI. CDR3 DNA: TGTGCCAGCAGTCGTCCCGGGACAGGGATCTATGGCTACACCTTC. Encoded protein: CASSRPGTGIYGYTF.

This clone is a singleton in its sample. The rearrangement joins TRBV4-3 to TRBJ2-7; TRBD1 agrees at 7 bases. Losses at the gene ends were 1 base for V and 4 bases for J; bases not matched to a gene: 4. The CDR3 contains 14 residues. CDR1 and CDR2 from the germline V gene are LGHNA and YSLEER. The CDR3 loop is CASSQVQGWYEQYF. CDR3 nucleotide sequence: TGCGCCAGCAGCCAAGTACAGGGGTGGTACGAGCAGTACTTC.

In its sample, this clone was seen once. The V gene is TRBV27, the J gene TRBJ2-7; 14 bases align to TRBD2. Germline assignment: CDR1 MNHEY and CDR2 SMNVEV (reference sequence). The CDR3 totals 15 residues. V lost 6 bases to trimming and J lost 6 bases; unmatched junction nucleotides: 7. The CDR3 region is CASRTSGRGWGEQYF. The DNA for the CDR3 is TGTGCCAGCAGGACTAGCGGGAGGGGATGGGGCGAGCAGTACTTC.

The chain links TRBV2 to TRBJ1-5; D unclear. The germline V and J ends were trimmed by 3 bases and 0 bases, with 9 bases remaining between them. The CDR3 length is 15 residues. In germline, CDR1 is SNHLY, CDR2 FYNNEI. Here the CDR3 reads CASSDGPYSNQPQHF. The CDR3 coding sequence is TGTGCCAGCAGTGATGGACCTTATAGCAATCAGCCCCAGCATTTT.

The chain recombines TRBV7-8 with TRBJ1-1; D is perhaps TRBD1 (5 bases). This CDR3 is 15 amino acids long. From germline, CDR1 is SGHVS and CDR2 FQNEAQ. Trimming stripped 2 bases from V and 0 bases from J, with 10 bases between. This chain's CDR3 is CASSLTGTMNTEAFF. The CDR3 DNA sequence: TGTGCCAGCAGCTTAACAGGCACAATGAACACTGAAGCTTTCTTT.

V gene TRBV7-8 combines with J gene TRBJ2-6; the D gene is possibly TRBD2 (6 bases). CDR3 length equals 17 residues. Germline V lookup: CDR1 SGHVS, CDR2 FQNEAQ. Trimming pared 4 bases from V and 0 bases from J, leaving 13 bases between. This CDR3 is CASSWGGIRSGANVLTF. For the CDR3, the DNA is TGTGCCAGCAGCTGGGGCGGGATCCGCTCTGGGGCCAACGTCCTGACTTTC.

This chain links TRBV5-6 with TRBJ2-7, with a weak D call TRBD1 (5 bases). CDR3 size: 14 residues. The germline V gene encodes CDR1 SGHDT and CDR2 YYEEEE. Trimming removed 3 bases from V and 2 bases from J, with 12 bases in between. This CDR3 is CASSSEAGTYEQYF. For the CDR3, the DNA is TGTGCCAGCAGCTCAGAGGCAGGGACCTACGAGCAGTACTTC.

The chain employs TRBV7-2 and TRBJ2-1; the D is unclear. Germline loops: CDR1 SGHTA, CDR2 FQGNSA. This CDR3 comprises 13 residues. V was trimmed by 2 bases and J by 2 bases, leaving 4 bases between them. CDR3 nucleotides: TGTGCCAGCAGCTTAAGTCCCTACAATGAGCAGTTCTTC. As protein: CASSLSPYNEQFF.

The rearrangement joins TRBV4-1 to TRBJ2-7; 9 bases map to TRBD1. With V trimmed by 2 bases and J by 3 bases, 20 bases remained unmatched. The CDR3 covers 20 residues. Germline V gene data show CDR1 as MGHRA and CDR2 as YSYEKL. The CDR3 coding sequence is TGCGCCAGCAGCCAACAACCGAGGGACAGGGCCTTGAGCTCTCTCTACGAGCAGTACTTC. As protein: CASSQQPRDRALSSLYEQYF.

The chain carries TRBV11-1 and TRBJ2-3, with D perhaps being TRBD1 or TRBD2 (5 bases each). The germline V and J ends were trimmed by 1 base and 4 bases, with 12 bases remaining between them. Germline V gene data show CDR1 as SGHAT and CDR2 as FQDESV (reference sequence). The CDR3 length is 15 residues. The CDR3 is CASSLGGFRPDTQYF. For the CDR3, the DNA is TGTGCCAGCAGCTTAGGGGGGTTTAGGCCAGATACGCAGTATTTT.

The chain has TRBV4-3 and TRBJ1-1, with 7 bases that match TRBD1. Germline values: CDR1 LGHNA, CDR2 YSLEER. The CDR3 is 15 amino acids. Trimming took 1 base from V and 0 from J; bases not matched to a gene: 2. The CDR3: CASSQGQGLNTEAFF. The DNA of the CDR3 is TGCGCCAGCAGCCAAGGACAGGGCTTGAACACTGAAGCTTTCTTT.

This sequence joins TRBV2 and TRBJ2-7; the D is unclear. CDR1 is SNHLY and CDR2 is FYNNEI in the germline V gene. The CDR3 covers 14 residues. V was clipped by 6 bases and J by 3 bases, with 15 bases between them. CDR3 region: CASSRQDQDYEQYF. For the CDR3, the DNA is TGTGCCAGCAGCAGACAAGACCAAGACTACGAGCAGTACTTC.

V usage is TRBV9 and J usage is TRBJ2-1; D perhaps matches TRBD2 (6 bases). Trimming took off 3 bases at V and 0 bases at J, with 13 bases between the two ends. Germline V lookup: CDR1 SGDLS, CDR2 YYNGEE. This CDR3 has 16 amino acids. The CDR3 region is CASSALSGSSYNEQFF. The CDR3 DNA reads as TGTGCCAGCAGCGCACTTAGCGGAAGCTCCTACAATGAGCAGTTCTTC.

The sample holds one count of this clone. This chain uses TRBV5-6 with TRBJ2-7; D is ambiguous. Per germline, CDR1 SGHDT and CDR2 YYEEEE. CDR3 length: 17 amino acids. V gave up 4 bases and J gave up 5 bases, with 25 bases separating them. The CDR3 DNA reads TGTGCCAGCAGCCCCAACGTGGCCGGATACCTTTGGGACGAGCAGTACTTC. Encoded protein: CASSPNVAGYLWDEQYF.

This clone was counted once. The CDR3 spells CASSGTGVEQYF. The CDR3 DNA is TGTGCCAGCAGCGGGACAGGGGTCGAGCAGTACTTC. The gene calls are TRBV9 and TRBJ2-7; 9 bases are a match to TRBD1. The CDR3 is 12 residues long. Germline CDR1 is SGDLS and CDR2 is YYNGEE. Unmatched junction bases numbered 1, after V lost 3 bases and J lost 6 bases.

The chain carries TRBV29-1 and TRBJ1-6; no clear D. The V end was cut by 7 bases, the J end by 0 bases, with 16 bases between. Germline-derived CDR1 and CDR2 are SQVTM and ANQGSEA. The CDR3 extends over 16 amino acids. CDR3 loop: CSGVGPKSSYNSPLHF. The CDR3 nucleotides read TGCAGCGGGGTAGGTCCCAAGAGCTCCTATAATTCACCCCTCCACTTT.